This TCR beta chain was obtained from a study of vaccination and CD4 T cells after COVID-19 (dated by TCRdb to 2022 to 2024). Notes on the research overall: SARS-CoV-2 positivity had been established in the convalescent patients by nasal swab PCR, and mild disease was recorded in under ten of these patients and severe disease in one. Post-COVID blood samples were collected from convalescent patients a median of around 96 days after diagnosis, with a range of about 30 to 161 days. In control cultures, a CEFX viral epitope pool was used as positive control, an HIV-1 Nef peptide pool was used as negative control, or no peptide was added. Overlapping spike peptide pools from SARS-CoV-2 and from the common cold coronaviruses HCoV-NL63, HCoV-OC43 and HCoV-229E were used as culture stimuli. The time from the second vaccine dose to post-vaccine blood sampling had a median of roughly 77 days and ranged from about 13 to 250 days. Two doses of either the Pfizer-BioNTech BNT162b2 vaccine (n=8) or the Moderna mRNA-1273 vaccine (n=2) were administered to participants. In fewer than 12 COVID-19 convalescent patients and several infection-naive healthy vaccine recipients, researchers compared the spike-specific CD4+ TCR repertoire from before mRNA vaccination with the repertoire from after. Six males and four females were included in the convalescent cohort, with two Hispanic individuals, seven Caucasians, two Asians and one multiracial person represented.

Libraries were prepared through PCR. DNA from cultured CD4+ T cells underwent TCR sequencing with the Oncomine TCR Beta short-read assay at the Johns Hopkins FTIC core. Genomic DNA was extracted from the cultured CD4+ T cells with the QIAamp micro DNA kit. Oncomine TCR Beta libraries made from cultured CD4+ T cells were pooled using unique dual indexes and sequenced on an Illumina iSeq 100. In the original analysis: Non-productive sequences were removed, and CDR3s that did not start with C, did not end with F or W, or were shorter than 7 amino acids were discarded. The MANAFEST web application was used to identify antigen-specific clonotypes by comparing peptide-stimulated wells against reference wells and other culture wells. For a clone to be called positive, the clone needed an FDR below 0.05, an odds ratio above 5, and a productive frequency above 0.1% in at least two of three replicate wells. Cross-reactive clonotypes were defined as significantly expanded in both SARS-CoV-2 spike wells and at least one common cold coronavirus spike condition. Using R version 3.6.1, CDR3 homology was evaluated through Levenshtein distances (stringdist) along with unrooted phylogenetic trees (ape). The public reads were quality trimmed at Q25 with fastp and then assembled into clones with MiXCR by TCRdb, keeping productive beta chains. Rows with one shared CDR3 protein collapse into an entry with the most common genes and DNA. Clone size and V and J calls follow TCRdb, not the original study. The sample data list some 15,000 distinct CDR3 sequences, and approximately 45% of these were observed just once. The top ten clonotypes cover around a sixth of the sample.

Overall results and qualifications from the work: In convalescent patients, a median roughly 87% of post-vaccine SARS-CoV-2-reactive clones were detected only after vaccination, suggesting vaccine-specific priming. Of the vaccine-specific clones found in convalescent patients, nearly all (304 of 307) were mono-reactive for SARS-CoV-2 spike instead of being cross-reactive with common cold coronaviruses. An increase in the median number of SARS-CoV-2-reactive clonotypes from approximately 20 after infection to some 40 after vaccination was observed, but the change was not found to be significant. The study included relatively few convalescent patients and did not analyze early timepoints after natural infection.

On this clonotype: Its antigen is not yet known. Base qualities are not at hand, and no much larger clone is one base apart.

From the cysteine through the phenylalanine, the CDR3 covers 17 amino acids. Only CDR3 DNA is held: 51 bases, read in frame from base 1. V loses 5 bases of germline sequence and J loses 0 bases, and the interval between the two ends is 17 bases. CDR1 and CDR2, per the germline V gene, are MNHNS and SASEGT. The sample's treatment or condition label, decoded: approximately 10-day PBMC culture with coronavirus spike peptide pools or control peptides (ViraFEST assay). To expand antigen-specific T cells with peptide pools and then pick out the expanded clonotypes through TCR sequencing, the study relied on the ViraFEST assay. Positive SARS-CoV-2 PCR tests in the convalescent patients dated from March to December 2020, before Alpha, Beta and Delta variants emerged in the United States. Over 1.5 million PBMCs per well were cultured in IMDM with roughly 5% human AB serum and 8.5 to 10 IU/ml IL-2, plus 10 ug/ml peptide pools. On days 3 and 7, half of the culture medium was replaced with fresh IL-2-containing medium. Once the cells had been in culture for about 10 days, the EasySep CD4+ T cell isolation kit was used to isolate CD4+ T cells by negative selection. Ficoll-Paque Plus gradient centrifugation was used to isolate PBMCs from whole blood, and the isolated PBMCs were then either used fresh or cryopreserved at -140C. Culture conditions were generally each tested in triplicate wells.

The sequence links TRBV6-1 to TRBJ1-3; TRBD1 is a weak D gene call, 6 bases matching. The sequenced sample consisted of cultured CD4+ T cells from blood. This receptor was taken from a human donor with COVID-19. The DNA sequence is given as TGTGCCAGCAGTCCCACCGGGACACAGGCCTCTGGAAACACCATATATTTT. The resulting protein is CASSPTGTQASGNTIYF.